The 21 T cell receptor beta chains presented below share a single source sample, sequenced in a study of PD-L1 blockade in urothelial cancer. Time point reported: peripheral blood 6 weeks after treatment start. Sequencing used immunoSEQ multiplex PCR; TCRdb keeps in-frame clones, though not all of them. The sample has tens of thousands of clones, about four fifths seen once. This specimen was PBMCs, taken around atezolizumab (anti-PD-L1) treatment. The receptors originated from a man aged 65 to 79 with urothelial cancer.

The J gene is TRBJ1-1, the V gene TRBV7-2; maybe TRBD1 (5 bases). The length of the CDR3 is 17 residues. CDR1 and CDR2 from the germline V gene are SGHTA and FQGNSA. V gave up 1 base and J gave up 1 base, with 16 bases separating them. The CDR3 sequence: CASSLGGQGRPNTEAFF. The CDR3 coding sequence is TGTGCCAGCAGCTTAGGGGGCCAAGGCAGACCGAACACTGAAGCTTTCTTT.

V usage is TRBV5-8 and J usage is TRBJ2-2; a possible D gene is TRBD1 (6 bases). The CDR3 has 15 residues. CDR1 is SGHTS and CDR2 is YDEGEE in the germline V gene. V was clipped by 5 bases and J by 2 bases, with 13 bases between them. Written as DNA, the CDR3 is TGTGCCAGCAGGCCAACAGGGCTCAACACCGGGGAGCTGTTTTTT. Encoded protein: CASRPTGLNTGELFF.

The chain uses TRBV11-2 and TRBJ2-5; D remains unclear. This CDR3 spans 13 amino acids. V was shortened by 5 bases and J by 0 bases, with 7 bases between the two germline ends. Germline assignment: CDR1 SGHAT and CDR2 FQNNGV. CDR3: CASSPENQETQYF. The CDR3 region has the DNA TGTGCCAGCAGCCCAGAAAACCAAGAGACCCAGTACTTC.

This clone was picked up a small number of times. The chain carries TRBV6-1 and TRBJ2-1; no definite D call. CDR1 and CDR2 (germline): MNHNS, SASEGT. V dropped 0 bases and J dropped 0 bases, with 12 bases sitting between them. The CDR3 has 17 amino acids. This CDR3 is CASSEAVWASSYNEQFF. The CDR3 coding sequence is TGTGCCAGCAGTGAAGCTGTATGGGCCAGCTCCTACAATGAGCAGTTCTTC.

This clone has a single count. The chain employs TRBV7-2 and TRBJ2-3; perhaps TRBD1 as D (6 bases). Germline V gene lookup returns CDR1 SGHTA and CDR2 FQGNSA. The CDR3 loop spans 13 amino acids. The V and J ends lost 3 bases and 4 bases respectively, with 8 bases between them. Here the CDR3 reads CASSFHRADTQYF. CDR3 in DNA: TGTGCCAGCAGCTTTCACAGGGCAGATACGCAGTATTTT.

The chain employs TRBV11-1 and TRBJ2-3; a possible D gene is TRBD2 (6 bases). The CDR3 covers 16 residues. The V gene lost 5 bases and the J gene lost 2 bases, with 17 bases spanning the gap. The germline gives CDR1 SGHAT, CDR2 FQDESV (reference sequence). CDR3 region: CASSPDLAVDTDTQYF. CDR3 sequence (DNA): TGTGCCAGCAGCCCGGATTTAGCGGTAGACACAGATACGCAGTATTTT.

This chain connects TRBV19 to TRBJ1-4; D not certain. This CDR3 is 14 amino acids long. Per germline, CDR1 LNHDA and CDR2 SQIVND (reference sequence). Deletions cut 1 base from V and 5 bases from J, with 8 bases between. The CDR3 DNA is TGTGCCAGTAGTATAGGACCGAGGAATGAAAAACTGTTTTTT. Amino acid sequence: CASSIGPRNEKLFF.

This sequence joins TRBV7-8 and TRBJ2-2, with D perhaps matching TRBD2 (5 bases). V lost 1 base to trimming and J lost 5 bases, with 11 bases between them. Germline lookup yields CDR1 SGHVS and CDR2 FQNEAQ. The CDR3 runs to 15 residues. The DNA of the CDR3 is TGTGCCAGCAGCTTAGTTTCACGGGGAACCGGGGAGCTGTTTTTT. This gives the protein CASSLVSRGTGELFF.

CDR3 DNA: TGTGCCAGCAGCGTCGGGACAGGAATATCCTACGAGCAGTACTTC. Its translation: CASSVGTGISYEQYF. The rearrangement joins TRBV9 to TRBJ2-7, with 8 bases matching TRBD1. This CDR3 contains 15 residues. Germline CDR1 is SGDLS and CDR2 is YYNGEE. V gave up 2 bases and J gave up 1 base; unmatched junction bases: 5. Full variable domain (missing parts from reference TRBV9 and TRBJ2-7): DSGVTQTPKHLITATGQRVTLRCSPRSGDLSVYWYQQSLDQGLQFLIQYYNGEERAKGNILERFSAQQFPDLHSELNLSSLELGDSALYFCASSVGTGISYEQYFGPGTRLTVT.

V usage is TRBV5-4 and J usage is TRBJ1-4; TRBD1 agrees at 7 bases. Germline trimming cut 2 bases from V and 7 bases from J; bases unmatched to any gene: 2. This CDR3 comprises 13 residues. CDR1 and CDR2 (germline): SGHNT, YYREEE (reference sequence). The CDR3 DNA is TGTGCCAGCAGCTTCGGGACAGCTGAAAAACTGTTTTTT. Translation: CASSFGTAEKLFF.

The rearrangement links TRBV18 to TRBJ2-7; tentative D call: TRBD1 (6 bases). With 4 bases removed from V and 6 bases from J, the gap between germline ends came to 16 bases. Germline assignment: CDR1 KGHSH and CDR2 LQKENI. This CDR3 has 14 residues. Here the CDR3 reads CASSRGGYSGEQYF. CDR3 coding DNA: TGTGCCAGCTCACGAGGGGGTTATTCTGGCGAGCAGTACTTC.

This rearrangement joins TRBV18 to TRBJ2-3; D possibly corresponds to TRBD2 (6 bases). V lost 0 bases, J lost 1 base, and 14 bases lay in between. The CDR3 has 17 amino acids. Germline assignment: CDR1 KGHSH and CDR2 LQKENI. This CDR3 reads CASSPPRGGEGTDTQYF. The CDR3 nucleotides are TGTGCCAGCTCACCACCGCGGGGAGGAGAGGGCACAGATACGCAGTATTTT.

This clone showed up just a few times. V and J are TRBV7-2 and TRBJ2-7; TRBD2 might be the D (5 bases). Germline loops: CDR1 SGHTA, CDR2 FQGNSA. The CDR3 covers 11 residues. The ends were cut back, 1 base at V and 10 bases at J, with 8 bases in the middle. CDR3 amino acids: CASSLGAGQYF. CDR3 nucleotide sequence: TGTGCCAGCAGCTTAGGGGCGGGCCAGTACTTC.

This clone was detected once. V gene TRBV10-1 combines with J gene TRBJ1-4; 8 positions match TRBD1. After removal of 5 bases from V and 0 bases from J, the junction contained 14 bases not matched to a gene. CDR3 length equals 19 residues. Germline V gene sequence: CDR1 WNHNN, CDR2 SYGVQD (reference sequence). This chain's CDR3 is CASSPPDRAPTATNEKLFF. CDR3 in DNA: TGCGCCAGCAGTCCCCCGGACAGGGCACCTACCGCAACTAATGAAAAACTGTTTTTT.

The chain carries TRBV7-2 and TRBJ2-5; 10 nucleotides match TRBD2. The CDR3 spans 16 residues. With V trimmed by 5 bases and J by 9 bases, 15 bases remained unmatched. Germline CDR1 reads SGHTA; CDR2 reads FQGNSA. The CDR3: CASSTRGLAGAEAQYF. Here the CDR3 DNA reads TGTGCCAGCAGCACCCGGGGGCTAGCGGGGGCGGAGGCCCAGTACTTC.

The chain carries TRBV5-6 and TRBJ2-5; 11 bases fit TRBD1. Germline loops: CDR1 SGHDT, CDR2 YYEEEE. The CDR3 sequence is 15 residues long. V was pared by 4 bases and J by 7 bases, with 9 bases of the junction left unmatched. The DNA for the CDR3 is TGTGCCAGCAGCAACGTTGGACAGGGGGCGGGGACCCAGTACTTC. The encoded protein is CASSNVGQGAGTQYF.

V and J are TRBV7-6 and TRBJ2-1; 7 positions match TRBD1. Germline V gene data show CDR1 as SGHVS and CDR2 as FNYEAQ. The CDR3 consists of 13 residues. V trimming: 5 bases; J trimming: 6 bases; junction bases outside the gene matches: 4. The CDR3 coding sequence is TGTGCCAGCAGCGCTGGACAGGCCAATGAGCAGTTCTTC. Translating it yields CASSAGQANEQFF. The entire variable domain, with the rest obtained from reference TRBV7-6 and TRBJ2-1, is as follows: GAGVSQSPRYKVTKRGQDVALRCDPISGHVSLYWYRQALGQGPEFLTYFNYEAQQDKSGLPNDRFSAERPEGSISTLTIQRTEQRDSAMYRCASSAGQANEQFFGPGTRLTVL.

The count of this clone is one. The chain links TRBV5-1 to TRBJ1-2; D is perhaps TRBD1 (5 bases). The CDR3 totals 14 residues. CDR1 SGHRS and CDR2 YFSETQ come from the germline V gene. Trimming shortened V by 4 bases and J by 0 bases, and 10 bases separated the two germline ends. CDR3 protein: CASSTETANYGYTF. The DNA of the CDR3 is TGCGCCAGCAGCACCGAGACAGCTAACTATGGCTACACCTTC.

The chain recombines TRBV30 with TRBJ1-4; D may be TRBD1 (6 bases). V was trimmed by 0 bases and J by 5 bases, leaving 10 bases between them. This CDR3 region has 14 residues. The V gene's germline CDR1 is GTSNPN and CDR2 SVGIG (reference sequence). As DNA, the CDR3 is TGTGCCTGGAGTGTTCGGGGGGCGAATGAAAAACTGTTTTTT. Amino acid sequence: CAWSVRGANEKLFF.

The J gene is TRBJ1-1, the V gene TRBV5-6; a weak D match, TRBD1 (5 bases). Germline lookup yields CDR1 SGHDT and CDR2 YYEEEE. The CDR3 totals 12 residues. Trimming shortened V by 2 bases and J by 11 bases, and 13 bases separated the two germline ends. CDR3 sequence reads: CASSLNRSPAFF. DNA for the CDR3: TGTGCCAGCAGCTTAAACAGGAGTCCCGCTTTCTTT.

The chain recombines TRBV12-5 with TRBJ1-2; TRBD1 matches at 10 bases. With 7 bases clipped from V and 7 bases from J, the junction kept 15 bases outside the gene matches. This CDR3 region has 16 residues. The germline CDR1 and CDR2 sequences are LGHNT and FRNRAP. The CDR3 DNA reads TGTGCTAGTGCCCCGCGGGGAGGACAGGGGGAGGGTGGCTACACCTTC. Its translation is CASAPRGGQGEGGYTF.